This is a list of T cell receptor beta chains from one sample in a study of blood T cells in healthy people across ages. Each CDR3 protein gets one entry after TCRdb re-called the 5' RACE reads with MiXCR. The table includes about 680,000 distinct CDR3 sequences, roughly 49% detected once. The sample comprised blood. These TCRs come from an older woman in good health. The CDR3 runs from the conserved cysteine through the conserved F or W. A D gene is named only where the DNA matches it firmly. The size entry is marked missing in some rows and otherwise reads once, few, many or a size class.

j_gene	d_gene	abundance	len	v_gene	CDR3aa	CDR3nt
TRBJ2-3	NA	NA	14	TRBV6-1	CASRQGPSTDTQYF	TGTGCCAGCAGACAGGGCCCTAGCACAGATACGCAGTATTTT
TRBJ1-6	NA	NA	14	TRBV10-3	CAASDGIYNSPLHF	TGTGCCGCGTCCGACGGCATCTATAATTCACCCCTCCACTTT
TRBJ2-7	TRBD1	few	14	TRBV20-1	CSATGQGRRGEQYF	TGCAGTGCTACGGGACAGGGGCGGCGTGGGGAGCAGTACTTC
TRBJ2-3	NA	NA	13	TRBV29-1	CSVEAQQVDTQYF	TGCAGCGTTGAAGCCCAGCAGGTAGATACGCAGTATTTT
TRBJ1-4	NA	few	12	TRBV12-3/TRBV12-4	CASTHRDEKLFF	TGTGCCAGCACCCACAGGGATGAAAAACTGTTTTTT
TRBJ2-7	TRBD2	few	14	TRBV7-2	CASSLSGRAHEQYF	TGTGCCAGCAGCTTATCCGGGAGGGCCCACGAGCAGTACTTC
TRBJ1-6	TRBD1	few	16	TRBV2	CASSEQGQGSGSPLHF	TGTGCCAGCAGTGAACAAGGACAGGGTTCAGGTTCACCCCTCCACTTT
TRBJ2-1	NA	NA	12	TRBV29-1	CSVDRGVSEQFF	TGCAGCGTTGACAGAGGGGTGAGTGAGCAGTTCTTC
TRBJ2-7	TRBD1	few	14	TRBV2	CASKGDSKSYEQYF	TGTGCCAGCAAAGGGGACAGTAAATCCTACGAGCAGTACTTC
TRBJ2-3	TRBD2	NA	15	TRBV5-1	CASSSRGGAPDTQYF	TGCGCCAGCAGCTCCCGGGGGGGGGCCCCAGATACGCAGTATTTT
TRBJ1-5	TRBD1	NA	16	TRBV20-1	CSARALTGGINQPQHF	TGCAGTGCTAGAGCCCTGACAGGGGGAATCAATCAGCCCCAGCATTTT
TRBJ2-7	TRBD2	once	14	TRBV6-5	CASRRTSGRHEQYF	TGTGCCAGCAGGAGGACTAGCGGGAGACACGAGCAGTACTTC
TRBJ2-7	NA	few	15	TRBV28	CASSRPEPGSYEQYF	TGTGCCAGCTCTCGACCAGAACCCGGCTCCTACGAGCAGTACTTC
TRBJ1-2	TRBD1	few	17	TRBV29-1	CSVGGILSGTGGYGYTF	TGCAGCGTTGGGGGAATCTTATCCGGGACAGGGGGATATGGCTACACCTTC
TRBJ1-1	NA	NA	15	TRBV5-4	CASSFYTGLATEAFF	TGTGCCAGCAGCTTCTATACAGGGCTGGCGACTGAAGCTTTCTTT
TRBJ2-1	NA	NA	10	TRBV29-1	CSVLDHEQFF	TGCAGCGTTCTCGATCATGAGCAGTTCTTC
TRBJ1-4	NA	NA	14	TRBV4-2	CASSPGWGDEKLFF	TGTGCCAGCAGCCCGGGGTGGGGCGATGAAAAACTGTTTTTT
TRBJ2-7	NA	NA	11	TRBV20-1	CSGWRGGEQYF	TGCAGTGGCTGGCGGGGCGGCGAGCAGTACTTC
TRBJ1-1	NA	NA	14	TRBV9	CASSPGHRNTEAFF	TGTGCCAGCAGCCCGGGACATCGGAACACTGAAGCTTTCTTT
TRBJ2-2	TRBD1	NA	19	TRBV27	CASSLIPPARGPNTGELFF	TGTGCCAGCAGTTTAATCCCCCCGGCCAGGGGGCCGAACACCGGGGAGCTGTTTTTT
TRBJ2-7	NA	NA	14	TRBV27	CASASTGSSYEQYF	TGTGCCAGTGCTTCGACGGGGAGCTCCTACGAGCAGTACTTC
TRBJ2-1	NA	NA	16	TRBV20-1	CSASDWEGVSYNEQFF	TGCAGTGCTAGTGATTGGGAGGGGGTTTCCTACAATGAGCAGTTCTTC
TRBJ2-5	TRBD2	NA	21	TRBV29-1	CSVEDSTGLAGGKRPQETQYF	TGCAGCGTTGAAGATTCTACGGGACTAGCGGGAGGAAAGAGACCCCAAGAGACCCAGTACTTC
TRBJ1-3	NA	NA	13	TRBV12-3/TRBV12-4	CASRPSSGNTIYF	TGTGCCAGCAGGCCGAGTTCTGGAAACACCATATATTTT
TRBJ2-4	TRBD2	NA	14	TRBV20-1	CSARGSGRGNIQYF	TGCAGTGCTAGGGGTAGCGGGAGAGGAAACATTCAGTACTTC
TRBJ1-2	NA	few	14	TRBV20-1	CSARDRHGVSGYTF	TGCAGTGCTAGAGATAGACACGGGGTCTCTGGCTACACCTTC
TRBJ2-7	TRBD1	NA	13	TRBV2	CASSDRGLYEQYF	TGTGCCAGCAGTGACAGGGGGCTCTACGAGCAGTACTTC
TRBJ2-1	TRBD2	NA	17	TRBV5-1	CASSLAGGPQGFYEQFF	TGCGCCAGCAGCCTAGCGGGAGGCCCACAGGGGTTTTATGAGCAGTTCTTC
TRBJ1-6	NA	NA	16	TRBV28	CASSKPQGTGNSPLHF	TGTGCCAGCAGTAAGCCGCAGGGGACGGGTAATTCACCCCTCCACTTT